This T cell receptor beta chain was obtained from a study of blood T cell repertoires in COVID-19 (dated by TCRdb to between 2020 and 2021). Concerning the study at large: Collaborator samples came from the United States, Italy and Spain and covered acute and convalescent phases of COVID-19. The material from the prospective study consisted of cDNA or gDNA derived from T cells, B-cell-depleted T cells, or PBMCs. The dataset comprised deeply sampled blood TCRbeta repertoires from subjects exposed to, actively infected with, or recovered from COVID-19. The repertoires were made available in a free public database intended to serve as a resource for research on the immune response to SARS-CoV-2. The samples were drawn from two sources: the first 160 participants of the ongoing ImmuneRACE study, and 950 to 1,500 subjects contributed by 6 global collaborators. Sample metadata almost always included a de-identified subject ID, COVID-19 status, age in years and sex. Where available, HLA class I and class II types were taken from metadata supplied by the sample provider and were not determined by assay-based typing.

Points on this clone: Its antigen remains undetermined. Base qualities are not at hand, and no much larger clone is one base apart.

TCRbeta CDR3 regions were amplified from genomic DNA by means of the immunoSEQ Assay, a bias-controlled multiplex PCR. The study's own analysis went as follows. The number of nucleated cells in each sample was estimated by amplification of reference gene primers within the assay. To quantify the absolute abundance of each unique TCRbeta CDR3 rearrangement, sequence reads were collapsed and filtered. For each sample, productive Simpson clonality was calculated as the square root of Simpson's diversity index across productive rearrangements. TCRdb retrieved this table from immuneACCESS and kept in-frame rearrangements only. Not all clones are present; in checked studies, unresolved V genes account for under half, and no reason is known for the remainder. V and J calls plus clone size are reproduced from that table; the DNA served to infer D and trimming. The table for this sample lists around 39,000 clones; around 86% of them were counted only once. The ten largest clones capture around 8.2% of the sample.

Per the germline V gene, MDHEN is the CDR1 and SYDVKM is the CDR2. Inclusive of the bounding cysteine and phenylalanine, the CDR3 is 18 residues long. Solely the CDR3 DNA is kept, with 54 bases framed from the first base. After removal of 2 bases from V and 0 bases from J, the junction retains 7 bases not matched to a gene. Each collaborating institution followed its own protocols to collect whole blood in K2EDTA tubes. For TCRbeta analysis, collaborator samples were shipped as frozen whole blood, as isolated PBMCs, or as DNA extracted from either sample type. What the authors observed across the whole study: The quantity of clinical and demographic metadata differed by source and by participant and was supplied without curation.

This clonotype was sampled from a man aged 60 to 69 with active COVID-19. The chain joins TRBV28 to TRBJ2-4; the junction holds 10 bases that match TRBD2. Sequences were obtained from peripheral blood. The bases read TGTGCCAGCAGTTTAAGCGGGAGGGCCTCGCGAGCCAAAAACATTCAGTACTTC. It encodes CASSLSGRASRAKNIQYF.